This T cell receptor beta chain was retrieved from a study of shared clonotypes between healthy human individuals. Notes on the study in general: Exclusively blood specimens were collected; tissue repertoires likely differ.

Generated by immunoSEQ multiplex PCR, the TCRdb table keeps only in-frame clones and is missing some. The sample records more than 2,000,000 clones, approximately 93% being singletons. As to this clone: Its antigen is undetermined. Compared with germline, one end of the junction differs, possibly owing to a read error.

This clonotype was obtained from a man aged 18 to 29 in good health. Some clones in this sample may be carry-over from other donors' samples. The sample was naive CD4+ T cells from PBMCs. Subset of the sample: CD45RA+ positively selected.

The chain's CDR3 is CASGTQEGPF. In DNA form, the CDR3 reads TGTGCCAGCGGGACGCAGGAGGGACCTTTC. V usage is TRBV27 and J usage is TRBJ2-7; D is perhaps TRBD2 (6 bases). Germline V gives CDR1 MNHEY, CDR2 SMNVEV (reference sequence). There are 10 residues in the CDR3.